This T cell receptor beta chain was identified in a study of cytomegalovirus exposure and HLA in healthy donors. Findings and limits, study-wide: It is likely that the observed cluster of highly shared sequence variants was a sequencing artifact.

Primers: 60 Vbeta forward and 13 Jbeta reverse. Clones were read by immunoSEQ multiplex PCR, and TCRdb kept only the in-frame ones, dropping some. The sample lists around 120,000 clones; around 85% were seen once. Per germline, CDR1 SGHVS and CDR2 FQNEAQ. This CDR3 is 15 amino acids long. Trimming removed 2 bases from V and 2 bases from J; junction bases left unmatched: 4. Notes on this clone: The antigen remains unidentified.

This clonotype was obtained from a boy aged 10-17 years in good health and CMV-seronegative. The sample comprised PBMCs. The chain joins TRBV7-8 to TRBJ2-3; 7 positions match TRBD2. Written as DNA, the CDR3 is TGTGCCAGCAGCTTATCCGGGACTAACACAGATACGCAGTATTTT. Its protein is CASSLSGTNTDTQYF.